Below are 5 T cell receptor beta chains sequenced from a single sample in a study of cytomegalovirus exposure and HLA in healthy donors. A multiplex PCR was run with 60 Vbeta primers and 13 Jbeta primers. Using immunoSEQ multiplex PCR, the repertoire was profiled, and TCRdb retains in-frame clones only, with some absent. The ten top clones account for roughly 3.5%, within a sample of approximately 110,000 clones. Sequenced sample: PBMCs. The receptors derive from a man between 25 and 39 years old in good health and CMV-seronegative.

This sequence joins TRBV6-1 and TRBJ2-3, with D unresolved. CDR3 size: 12 residues. Trimming cost V 7 bases and J 5 bases, with 10 bases left between them. Germline-derived CDR1 and CDR2 are MNHNS and SASEGT. CDR3 loop: CASKYIVDTQYF. The DNA for the CDR3 is TGTGCCAGCAAGTATATAGTAGATACGCAGTATTTT.

The chain carries TRBV11-2 and TRBJ2-2; 8 bases match TRBD1. Trimming removed 5 bases from V and 6 bases from J; junction bases left unmatched: 8. The CDR3 sequence is 15 residues long. Germline values: CDR1 SGHAT, CDR2 FQNNGV. The CDR3: CASSHGQGFSGELFF. The CDR3, as DNA: TGTGCCAGCAGCCACGGACAGGGTTTCTCCGGGGAGCTGTTTTTT.

This chain uses TRBV18 with TRBJ2-7, with a tentative D call TRBD2 (5 bases). Deletions cut 3 bases from V and 2 bases from J, with 14 bases between. Germline loops: CDR1 KGHSH, CDR2 LQKENI. There are 15 residues in the CDR3. Here the CDR3 reads CASSPSRDFPYEQYF. The CDR3 region has the DNA TGTGCCAGCTCACCTTCCCGGGATTTTCCCTACGAGCAGTACTTC. Together with reference TRBV18 and TRBJ2-7, the CDR3 gives the full variable domain: NAGVMQNPRHLVRRRGQEARLRCSPMKGHSHVYWYRQLPEEGLKFMVYLQKENIIDESGMPKERFSAEFPKEGPSILRIQQVVRGDSAAYFCASSPSRDFPYEQYFGPGTRLTVT.

The chain is built from TRBV27 and TRBJ1-6; 7 bases line up with TRBD1. Unmatched junction bases numbered 4, after V lost 3 bases and J lost 5 bases. The germline gives CDR1 MNHEY, CDR2 SMNVEV (reference sequence). The CDR3 is 15 residues long. In nucleotides, the CDR3 is TGTGCCAGCAGTTTCTCCGGGACAGATAATTCACCCCTCCACTTT. Amino acid sequence: CASSFSGTDNSPLHF.

The chain carries TRBV7-9 and TRBJ2-2, with D tentatively TRBD1 (6 bases). V was cut by 7 bases and J by 2 bases, with 17 bases left in between. CDR1 and CDR2 from the germline V gene are SEHNR and FQNEAQ (reference sequence). The CDR3 is made up of 16 amino acids. DNA of the CDR3: TGTGCCAGCACCAGCCGTGGACAGTTAAACACCGGGGAGCTGTTTTTT. Protein product: CASTSRGQLNTGELFF.